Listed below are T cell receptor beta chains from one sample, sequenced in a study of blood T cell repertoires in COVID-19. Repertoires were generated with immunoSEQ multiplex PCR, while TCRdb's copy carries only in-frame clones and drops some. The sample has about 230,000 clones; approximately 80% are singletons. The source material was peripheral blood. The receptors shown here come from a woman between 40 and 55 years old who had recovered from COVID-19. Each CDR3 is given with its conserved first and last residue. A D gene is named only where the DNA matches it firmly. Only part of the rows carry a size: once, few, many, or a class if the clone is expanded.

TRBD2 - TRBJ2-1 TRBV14 TGTGCCAGCAGCCAAAGTCTTAGCGGGGGTCCTAGCTCCTACAATGAGCAGTTCTTC CASSQSLSGGPSSYNEQFF
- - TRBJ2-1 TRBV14 TGTGCCAGCAGCCAAGGGGCTAATATTTACAATGAGCAGTTCTTC CASSQGANIYNEQFF
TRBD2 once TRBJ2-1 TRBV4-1 TGCGCCAGCAGCCAAGATTGGAGCGGGGGGCCACGGGAGCAGTTCTTC CASSQDWSGGPREQFF
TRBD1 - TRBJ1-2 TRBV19 TGTGCCAGTCGGCGGGTCACAGGGGCCTATGGCTACACCTTC CASRRVTGAYGYTF
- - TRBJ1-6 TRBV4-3 TGCGCCAGCAGCCCGACAGAATTTGGACAGCCATCACCCCTCCACTTT CASSPTEFGQPSPLHF
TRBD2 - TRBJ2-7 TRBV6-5 TGTGCCAGCAGGGCGGGGGGGGGCACCTACGAGCAGTACTTC CASRAGGGTYEQYF
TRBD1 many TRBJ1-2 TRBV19 TGTGCCAGTACACCTCGTGTCCCGGGACAGGGTTTCCTGGTCGGCTACACCTTC CASTPRVPGQGFLVGYTF
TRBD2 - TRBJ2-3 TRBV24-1 TGTGCCACCGGGGCTAGCGGGGGGGCTGGCACAGATACGCAGTATTTT CATGASGGAGTDTQYF
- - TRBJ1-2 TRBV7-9 TGTGCCAGCAGCCCCTCGCGGGGCAACTATGGCTACACCTTC CASSPSRGNYGYTF
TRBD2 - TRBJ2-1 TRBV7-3 TGTGCCAGCAGCTCGCCTAGCGGGGGGCCGGACAATGAGCAGTTCTTC CASSSPSGGPDNEQFF
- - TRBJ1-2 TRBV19 TGTGCCAGTAGTACAGGGATAGTCTATGGCTACACCTTC CASSTGIVYGYTF
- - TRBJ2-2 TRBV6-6 TGTGCCAGCAGGGACAATGACAGCGGGGAGCTGTTTTTT CASRDNDSGELFF
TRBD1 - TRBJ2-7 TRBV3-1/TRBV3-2 TGTGCCAGCAGCCACTATGGGACAGGGTACCACGAGCAGTACTTC CASSHYGTGYHEQYF
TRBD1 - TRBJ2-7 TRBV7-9 TGTGCCAGCAGCTTGTCGACAGGGGACTACGAGCAGTACTTC CASSLSTGDYEQYF
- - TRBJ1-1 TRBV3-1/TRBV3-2 TGTGCCAGCAGCCAAGGTTCCGGGATGAACACTGAAGCTTTCTTT CASSQGSGMNTEAFF
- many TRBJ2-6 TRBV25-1 TGTGCCAGCAATGGGCTAGGGGCCAACGTCCTGACTTTC CASNGLGANVLTF
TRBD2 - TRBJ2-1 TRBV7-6 TGTGCCAGCAGCGCTAGCGGGGTTAGCTCCTACAATGAGCAGTTCTTC CASSASGVSSYNEQFF
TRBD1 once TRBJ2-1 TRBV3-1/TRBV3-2 TGTGCCAGCAGCCTAGGACAGGCCTACAATGAGCAGTTCTTC CASSLGQAYNEQFF
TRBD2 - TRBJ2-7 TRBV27 TGTGCCAGCAGTTCAATAGGAGCGGGGACCCGCTACGAGCAGTACTTC CASSSIGAGTRYEQYF
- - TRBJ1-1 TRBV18 TGTGCCAGCTCACCACTATCAGGATCGTACACTGAAGCTTTCTTT CASSPLSGSYTEAFF
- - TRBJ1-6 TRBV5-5 TGTGCCAGCAGCATGTACAGGGAGAATTCACCCCTCCACTTT CASSMYRENSPLHF
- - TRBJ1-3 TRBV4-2 TGTGCCAGCAGCCAAGTCAGATTGGGAGCTGGAAACACCATATATTTT CASSQVRLGAGNTIYF
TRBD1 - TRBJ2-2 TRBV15 TGTGCCACGCGCCGGGACAGAAACACCGGGGAGCTGTTTTTT CATRRDRNTGELFF
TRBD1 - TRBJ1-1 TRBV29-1 TGCAGTGCCCGGGACAGCGACACTGAAGCTTTCTTT CSARDSDTEAFF
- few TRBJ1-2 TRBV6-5 TGTGCCAGCAGACCCGTGGACAGATATGGCTACACCTTC CASRPVDRYGYTF
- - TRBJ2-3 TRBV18 TGTGCCAGCTCACCAGACACACTAGGAGTCTCGGCAGATACGCAGTATTTT CASSPDTLGVSADTQYF
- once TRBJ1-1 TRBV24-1 TGTGCCACCAGTGTCATGCGCGGAACTGAAGCTTTCTTT CATSVMRGTEAFF
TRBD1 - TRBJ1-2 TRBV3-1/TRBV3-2 TGTGCCAGCAGCCAAGAGTCGAGAGGGGGCGTTGACGGCTACACCTTC CASSQESRGGVDGYTF
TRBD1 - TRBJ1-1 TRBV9 TGTGCCAGCAGCTACGAGGACAGGGGCACTGAAGCTTTCTTT CASSYEDRGTEAFF
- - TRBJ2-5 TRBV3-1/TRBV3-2 TGTGCCAGCAGCCAAGGTCCGGACAGAGGGAAGACCCAGTACTTC CASSQGPDRGKTQYF
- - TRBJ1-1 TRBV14 TGTGCCAGCAGCCAAAGGGGGTCTCGCAGGGTGGTCACTGAAGCTTTCTTT CASSQRGSRRVVTEAFF
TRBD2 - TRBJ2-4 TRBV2 TGTGCCAGCAGTGCCGAACTAGCGGGGGGGGGCATTCAGTACTTC CASSAELAGGGIQYF
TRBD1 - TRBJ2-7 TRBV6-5 TGTGCCAGCAGTTACTCCGGGACAGGGGGCCACGAGCAGTACTTC CASSYSGTGGHEQYF
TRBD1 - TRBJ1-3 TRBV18 TGTGCCAGCCAACCGGGACAGGGGATCGTCTCCACCATATATTTT CASQPGQGIVSTIYF
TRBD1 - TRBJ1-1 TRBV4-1 TGCGCCAGCAGCCAAATTTTACAGGGGGCGGCTGAAGCTTTCTTT CASSQILQGAAEAFF
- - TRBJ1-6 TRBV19 TGTGCCAGTAGTATAAACAGATTGAATTCACCCCTCCACTTT CASSINRLNSPLHF
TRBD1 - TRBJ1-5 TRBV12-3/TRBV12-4 TGTGCCAGCAACGACAGGGGGGATCAGCCCCAGCATTTT CASNDRGDQPQHF
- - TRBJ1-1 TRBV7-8 TGTGCCAGCGGGTCAGGGAACACTGAAGCTTTCTTT CASGSGNTEAFF
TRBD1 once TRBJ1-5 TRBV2 TGTGCCAGCATCCAGCAAGCAGGGGGCGGTCAGCCCCAGCATTTT CASIQQAGGGQPQHF
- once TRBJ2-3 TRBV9 TGTGCCAGCAGCGTACGGGTTACAGATACGCAGTATTTT CASSVRVTDTQYF
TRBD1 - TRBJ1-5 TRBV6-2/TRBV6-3 TGTGCCAGCAGTGACCCCGGGACAGGGTTCTTTACTGGCAATCAGCCCCAGCATTTT CASSDPGTGFFTGNQPQHF
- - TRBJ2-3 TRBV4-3 TGCGCCAGCAGCCAAGATGGTCGGGACTCGGGCACAGATACGCAGTATTTT CASSQDGRDSGTDTQYF
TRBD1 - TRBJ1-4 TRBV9 TGTGCCAGCAGCGTAGGTGCCCAGGGGGCAAGTGAAAAACTGTTTTTT CASSVGAQGASEKLFF
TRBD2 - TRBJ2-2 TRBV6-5 TGTGCCAGCAGTTCTAGCGGGGTGACCGGGGAGCTGTTTTTT CASSSSGVTGELFF
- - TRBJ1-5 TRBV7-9 TGTGCCAGCAGCCATGCAGGGGATCAGCCCCAGCATTTT CASSHAGDQPQHF
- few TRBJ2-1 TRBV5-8 TGTGCCAGCAGCTTGGTGACTTCCAATGGCCCCACCGAGCAGTTCTTC CASSLVTSNGPTEQFF
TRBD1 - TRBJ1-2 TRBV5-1 TGCGCCAGCAAACCTATGATCGGACAGGGGATCGGCGGCTACACCTTC CASKPMIGQGIGGYTF
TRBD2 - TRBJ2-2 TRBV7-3 TGTGCCAGCAGCTTAATTCTGGCGTCGAGGGAGCGGGGGACCCTGACGAACACCGGGGAGCTGTTTTTT CASSLILASRERGTLTNTGELFF
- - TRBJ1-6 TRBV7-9 TGTGCCAGCAGCTCCAACTATAATTCACCCCTCCACTTT CASSSNYNSPLHF
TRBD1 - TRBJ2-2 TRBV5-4 TGTGCCAGCAGCTCCGGGACAGGGGTCACCGGGGAGCTGTTTTTT CASSSGTGVTGELFF
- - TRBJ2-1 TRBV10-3 TGTGCCATCAGTGATTCTGGGAGCCGAATGGGGCAGTTCTTC CAISDSGSRMGQFF
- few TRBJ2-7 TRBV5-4 TGTGCCAGCAGCCCGGACAGTGTTTACGAGCAGTACTTC CASSPDSVYEQYF
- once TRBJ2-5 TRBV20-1 TGCAGTGCTAGTCTTGGACAACCCCCAGAGACCCAGTACTTC CSASLGQPPETQYF
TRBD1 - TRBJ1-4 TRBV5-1 TGCGCCAGCAGCACCGGGACAGGGAATGAAAAACTGTTTTTT CASSTGTGNEKLFF
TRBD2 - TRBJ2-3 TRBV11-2 TGTGCCAGCAGCTTAACCCTAGCGGGCACAGATACGCAGTATTTT CASSLTLAGTDTQYF
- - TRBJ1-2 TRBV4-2 TGTGCCAGCAGCCGGCAGGGAGGTGGCTACACCTTC CASSRQGGGYTF
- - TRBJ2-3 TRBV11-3 TGTGCCAGCAGCGACAGGAGGACAGATACGCAGTATTTT CASSDRRTDTQYF
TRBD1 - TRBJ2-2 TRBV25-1 TGTGCCAGCAGTGAGGCAACAGGGGAAACCGGGGAGCTGTTTTTT CASSEATGETGELFF
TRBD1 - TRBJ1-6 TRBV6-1 TGTGCCAGCAGTGAAGGAGGTAGGGGGCAGGATAATTCACCCCTCCACTTT CASSEGGRGQDNSPLHF